This TCR beta chain was identified in a study of persistence of HIV-infected CD4 T cells. Study context: Isolated cells were CMV- and HIV-1 Gag-responding CD4+ T cells. Suppressive ART had lasted a median of roughly 8 years. Findings of the study overall: Compared with CD3/CD28-stimulated cells, CMV- and Gag-responding cells showed lower TCRbeta richness.

With regard to this clone: Its specificity is not known.

The immunoSEQ assay was version 4, run in survey mode. The protocol was immunoSEQ multiplex PCR, while the TCRdb copy is restricted to in-frame clones and leaves out a portion. Of over 60,000 clones in the sample, about 81% were seen once. Overlapping HIV-1 Gag 15-mer peptides at around 1 ug per peptide per mL were used. Sorted nonresponding memory CD4+ T cells were CD40L-negative, CD69-negative, CD45RO-high. Anti-CD28/CD49d costimulation, CD40-blocking antibody and enfuvirtide were given to CD8-depleted PBMCs for about 17 hours. The specimen comprised CD4+ T cells sorted from PBMCs after 18-hour stimulation, sampled from a patient who received antiretroviral therapy. This sequence was found in an adult man with HIV who was CMV-seropositive.

CDR3 nucleotides: TGTGCCAGCAGCCAACATCCGGGACAGAATGAAAAACTGTTTTTT. This sequence encodes CASSQHPGQNEKLFF. The chain uses TRBV3-1 (or the pseudogene TRBV3-2) and TRBJ1-4, with TRBD1 matching 7 bases. Germline values: CDR1 LGHDT, CDR2 YNNKEL (reference sequence). CDR3 length equals 15 residues. Trimming removed 2 bases from V and 5 bases from J; junction bases left unmatched: 5.